These 4 T cell receptor beta chains were all obtained from the same sample, sequenced in a study (dated by TCRdb to 2015 to 2017). The library came from 5' RACE. Sequencer: Illumina MiSeq. TCRdb reworked the public reads: Q25 trimming with fastp, MiXCR clone assembly, productive beta chains retained. Rows with a matching CDR3 protein are joined into one entry that keeps the most common DNA and genes. The sample table holds approximately 12,000 distinct CDR3 sequences, of which around 47% were seen once. The ten largest clones capture about an eighth of the sample. The source material was tumor-infiltrating naive CD4+ T cells sorted from the breast tumor. The sample's cell subset or site label, in plain terms: naive CD4+ T cells, CD4+CD45RA+CD25-. Receptor source: a female donor with breast cancer.

The sample holds a few counts of this clonotype. The chain combines TRBV12-3 or TRBV12-4 with TRBJ1-2; no clear D. V was clipped by 5 bases and J by 7 bases, with 8 bases between them. CDR3 size: 11 residues. CDR3 nucleotides: TGTGCCAGCAGTGGCTGGGGTGGCTACACCTTC. It is translated as CASSGWGGYTF.

The J gene is TRBJ1-2, the V gene TRBV25-1; D ambiguous. CDR3 length: 12 amino acids. V was cut by 6 bases and J by 8 bases, with 13 bases left in between. Germline V gene sequence: CDR1 MGHDK, CDR2 SYGVNS. DNA for the CDR3: TGTGCCAGCAGATCCGCGGGTGGCGGCTACACCTTC. It translates to CASRSAGGGYTF.

The chain recombines TRBV9 with TRBJ2-3, with 7 bases aligning to TRBD1. The germline gives CDR1 SGDLS, CDR2 YYNGEE. The length of the CDR3 is 15 residues. V lost 3 bases to trimming and J lost 2 bases; unmatched junction nucleotides: 6. The CDR3 is CASSATGINTDTQYF. The CDR3 DNA follows: TGTGCCAGCAGCGCGACAGGGATCAACACAGATACGCAGTATTTT.

The chain joins TRBV5-5 to TRBJ2-1; TRBD2 matches 7 bases. J lost 7 bases, V lost 4 bases, and 11 bases had no gene match. Germline loops: CDR1 SGHKS, CDR2 YYEKEE (reference sequence). The CDR3 loop spans 15 amino acids. The CDR3: CASSPGTPRGNEQFF. The CDR3 DNA sequence: TGTGCCAGCAGCCCGGGGACCCCGCGGGGGAATGAGCAGTTCTTC.